The clone carrying this T cell receptor beta chain was seen repeatedly, ten times or more. Its specificity is not known. Template switching with 5'RACE generated the TCR cDNA and added a universal primer site and UMIs. Each CDR3 protein gets one entry after TCRdb re-called the 5' RACE reads with MiXCR. The sample includes under 600,000 distinct CDR3 sequences, roughly 22% of them seen just once. The data originate from a study of T cells after yellow fever vaccination. The V gene's germline CDR1 is MNHEY and CDR2 SMNVEV (reference sequence). The CDR3 extends over 13 amino acids. V lost 5 bases, J lost 4 bases, and 2 bases stayed unmatched. Findings and limits, study-wide: A minor fraction of clonotypes spanned both CD4 and CD8 compartments.

The input for sequencing was PBMCs, taken less than 25 days after the first yellow fever vaccination. The clonotype was recovered from a man aged 18 to 30 who received the YFV17D yellow fever vaccine. The chain joins TRBV27 to TRBJ2-5; 9 nucleotides match TRBD1. CDR3 sequence: CASSGTGTETQYF. CDR3 coding DNA: TGTGCCAGCAGTGGGACAGGGACAGAGACCCAGTACTTC.